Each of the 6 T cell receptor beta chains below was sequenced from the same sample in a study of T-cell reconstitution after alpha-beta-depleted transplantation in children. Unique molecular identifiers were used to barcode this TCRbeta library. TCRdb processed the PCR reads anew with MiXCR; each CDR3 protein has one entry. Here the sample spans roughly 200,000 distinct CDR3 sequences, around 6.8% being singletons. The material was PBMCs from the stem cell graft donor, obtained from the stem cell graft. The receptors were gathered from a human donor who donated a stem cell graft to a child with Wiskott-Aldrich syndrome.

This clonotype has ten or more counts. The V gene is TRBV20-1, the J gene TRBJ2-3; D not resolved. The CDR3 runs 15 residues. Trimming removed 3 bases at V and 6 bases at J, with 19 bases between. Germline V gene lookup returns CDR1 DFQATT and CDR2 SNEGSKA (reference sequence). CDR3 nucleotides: TGCAGTGCTAGTCCAAGAGCTCTCTCATGGGATACGCAGTATTTT. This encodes CSASPRALSWDTQYF.

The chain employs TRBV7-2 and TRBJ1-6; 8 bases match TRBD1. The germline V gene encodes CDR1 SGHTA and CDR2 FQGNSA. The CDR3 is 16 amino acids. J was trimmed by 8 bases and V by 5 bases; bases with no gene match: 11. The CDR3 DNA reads TGTGCCAGCAGCCCACGGACAGGGACTTGGTATTCACCCCTCCACTTT. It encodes CASSPRTGTWYSPLHF.

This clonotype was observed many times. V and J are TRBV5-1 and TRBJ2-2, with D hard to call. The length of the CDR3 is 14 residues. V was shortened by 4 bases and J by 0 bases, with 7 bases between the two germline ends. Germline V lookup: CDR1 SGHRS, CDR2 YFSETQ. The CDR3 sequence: CASSGQSNTGELFF. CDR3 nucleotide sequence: TGCGCCAGCAGCGGGCAGTCGAACACCGGGGAGCTGTTTTTT.

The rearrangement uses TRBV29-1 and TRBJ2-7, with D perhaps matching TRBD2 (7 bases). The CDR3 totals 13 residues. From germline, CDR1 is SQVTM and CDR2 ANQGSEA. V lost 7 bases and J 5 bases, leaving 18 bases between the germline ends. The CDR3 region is CSAGAGAVDEQYF. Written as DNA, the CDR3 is TGCAGCGCCGGGGCGGGGGCCGTGGACGAGCAGTACTTC.

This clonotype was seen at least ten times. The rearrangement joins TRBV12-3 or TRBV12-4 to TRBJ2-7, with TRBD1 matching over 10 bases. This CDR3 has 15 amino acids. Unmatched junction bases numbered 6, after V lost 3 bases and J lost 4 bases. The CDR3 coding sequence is TGTGCCAGCAGTTTCCCCGGACAGGGGGAATACGAGCAGTACTTC. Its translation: CASSFPGQGEYEQYF.

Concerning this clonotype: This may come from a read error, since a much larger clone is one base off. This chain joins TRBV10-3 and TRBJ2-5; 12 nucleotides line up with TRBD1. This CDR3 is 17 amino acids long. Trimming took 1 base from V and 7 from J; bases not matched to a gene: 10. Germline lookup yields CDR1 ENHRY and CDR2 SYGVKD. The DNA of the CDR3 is TGTGCCATCAGTGAGTGGGGGACAGGGGGCTCCCGAGGGACCCAGTACTTC. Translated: CAISEWGTGGSRGTQYF.